One and the same sample provided the 23 T cell receptor beta chains below, sequenced in a study of regulatory T cells in long-lasting Graves disease. Arm-PCR of CDR3 regions and iRepertoire HTBI primers were used to build TCR beta libraries. TCRdb re-analysed the multiplex PCR reads in MiXCR, keeping a single row per CDR3 protein. The table records about 500,000 distinct CDR3 sequences, around 16% of them present only once. Indicated time point: newly diagnosed GD, antithyroid drugs for less than 3 months. RNA extracted from PBMCs served as the sequencing template. These same data were also listed under a study on T cells in Graves' hyperthyroidism and ophthalmopathy.

The sequencing here drew on peripheral blood mononuclear cells (PBMCs), taken at new diagnosis, from a patient treated with antithyroid drugs. These receptors were taken from a man aged 40-55 years with Graves disease.

This clonotype was seen repeatedly, ten times or more. V is TRBV5-1 and J is TRBJ2-7; D unclear. This CDR3 spans 13 amino acids. V was cut by 7 bases and J by 3 bases, with 14 bases left in between. Germline V gene sequence: CDR1 SGHRS, CDR2 YFSETQ. CDR3 in amino acids: CASFSDTNYEQYF. The CDR3 DNA follows: TGCGCCAGCTTTTCCGACACTAACTACGAGCAGTACTTC.

As concerns this clonotype: This sequence may be a read error, since a much larger clone differs from it by one base. The J gene is TRBJ2-7, the V gene TRBV15, with a weak D call TRBD1 (5 bases). Germline V gene data show CDR1 as LNHNV and CDR2 as YYDKDF (reference sequence). CDR3 length: 15 amino acids. For the CDR3, the DNA is TGTGCCACCAGCCAACAGGCGGAAAGCTCCTACGGGCAGTACTTC. Protein product: CATSQQAESSYGQYF.

This clonotype came up a few times. This sequence joins TRBV28 and TRBJ2-1; TRBD2 aligns across 7 bases. This CDR3 comprises 19 residues. V lost 5 bases to trimming and J lost 0 bases; unmatched junction nucleotides: 16. Germline CDR1 and CDR2: MDHEN and SYDVKM. The CDR3 region has the DNA TGTGCCAGCAGTCCCCTGGGTTGGGGGGGGGATGGCTCCTACAATGAGCAGTTCTTC. This sequence encodes CASSPLGWGGDGSYNEQFF.

This clonotype was recorded a few times. V usage is TRBV6-1 and J usage is TRBJ1-1; D is perhaps TRBD1 (5 bases). The length of the CDR3 is 15 residues. Trimming pared 5 bases from V and 0 bases from J, leaving 13 bases between. Germline CDR1 reads MNHNS; CDR2 reads SASEGT. The CDR3, as DNA: TGTGCCAGCAGTCCAAACAGGCCCATGAACACTGAAGCTTTCTTT. Protein product: CASSPNRPMNTEAFF.

This clonotype was found many times. This chain links TRBV7-9 with TRBJ1-5, with D unclear. There are 13 residues in the CDR3. Trimming left V 4 bases short and J 1 base short, with 5 bases between. The germline V gene encodes CDR1 SEHNR and CDR2 FQNEAQ (reference sequence). This CDR3 is CASSSGSNQPQHF. The CDR3 DNA reads as TGTGCCAGCAGCTCCGGGAGCAATCAGCCCCAGCATTTT.

This clonotype was seen at least ten times. The CDR3: CASRQGNQPQHF. The CDR3 coding sequence is TGTGCCAGCAGGCAGGGGAATCAGCCCCAGCATTTT. The chain recombines TRBV28 with TRBJ1-5, with D possibly TRBD1 on 6 matching bases. With 6 bases removed from V and 4 bases from J, the gap between germline ends came to 7 bases. The CDR3 is made up of 12 amino acids. The germline V gene encodes CDR1 MDHEN and CDR2 SYDVKM.

This clonotype has at least ten counts. CDR3 residues: CASSVGGDTEAFF. CDR3 DNA: TGTGCCAGCAGCGTAGGAGGGGACACTGAAGCTTTCTTT. V and J are TRBV9 and TRBJ1-1; TRBD1 is a possible D gene (5 bases). V lost 0 bases and J lost 3, with 6 bases in between. The germline V gene encodes CDR1 SGDLS and CDR2 YYNGEE. The length of the CDR3 is 13 residues.

This clonotype came up a few times. The chain links TRBV7-9 to TRBJ1-4; 8 bases are a match to TRBD1. J gave up 8 bases and V 5 bases, and 10 bases lay outside the gene matches. Looked up from germline, CDR1 is SEHNR and CDR2 is FQNEAQ (reference sequence). The CDR3 is made up of 15 amino acids. CDR3 nucleotide sequence: TGTGCCAGCAGCACGCCAGGGGGCCGGGGGGAAAAACTGTTTTTT. Protein product: CASSTPGGRGEKLFF.

This clonotype was seen at least ten times. The V and J genes are TRBV18 and TRBJ2-3; D is possibly TRBD2 (5 bases). CDR1 and CDR2 from the germline V gene are KGHSH and LQKENI. V lost 3 bases, J lost 2 bases, and 6 bases lay in between. There are 13 residues in the CDR3. CDR3 nucleotides: TGTGCCAGCTCACCTGGACTCACAGATACGCAGTATTTT. This sequence encodes CASSPGLTDTQYF.

This clonotype was counted at least ten times. The V call is TRBV28, the J call TRBJ1-6; D gene uncertain. V lost 5 bases and J 12 bases, leaving 8 bases between the germline ends. The germline V gene encodes CDR1 MDHEN and CDR2 SYDVKM. This CDR3 region has 11 residues. Here the CDR3 reads CASSDGVPLHF. The DNA of the CDR3 is TGTGCCAGCAGTGATGGTGTACCCCTCCACTTT.

This clonotype showed up just a few times. This could be a read error, since a much larger clone is one nucleotide away. As the CDR3 is not closed by the conserved phenylalanine or tryptophan, this likely results from a read error. V usage is TRBV11-2 and J usage is TRBJ2-7, with 9 nucleotides matching TRBD1. This CDR3 region has 15 residues. Germline lookup yields CDR1 SGHAT and CDR2 FQNNGV. J gave up 4 bases and V 1 base, and 5 bases lay outside the gene matches. The CDR3 spells CASSLADRGYYEQYL. CDR3 bases: TGTGCCAGCAGCTTAGCGGACAGGGGTTATTACGAGCAGTACCTC.

In this sample, this clonotype turned up a few times. This CDR3 reads CASSLIPWDGSGANVLTF. As DNA, the CDR3 is TGTGCCAGCAGCTTAATTCCGTGGGACGGCTCTGGGGCCAACGTCCTGACTTTC. The J gene is TRBJ2-6, the V gene TRBV7-3, with D possibly being TRBD1 or TRBD2 (5 bases each). Germline V gives CDR1 SGHTA, CDR2 FQGTGA. The V end was cut by 1 base, the J end by 0 bases, with 13 bases between. This CDR3 has 18 residues.

This clonotype came up many times. The chain recombines TRBV11-3 with TRBJ2-1; the D is unclear. The CDR3 spans 13 residues. Per germline, CDR1 SGHNT and CDR2 YENEEA. Trimming stripped 4 bases from V and 9 bases from J, with 13 bases between. DNA for the CDR3: TGTGCCAGCAGCTCCCAGTTAGCCGGTGAGCAGTTCTTC. Its translation is CASSSQLAGEQFF.

This chain uses TRBV29-1 with TRBJ2-5, with a weak D call TRBD1 (6 bases). The CDR3 extends over 14 amino acids. The V gene's germline CDR1 is SQVTM and CDR2 ANQGSEA. Deletions cut 1 base from V and 5 bases from J, with 14 bases between. As DNA, the CDR3 is TGCAGCGTTGAAGCTATACAGGGTAGGGAGACCCAGTACTTC. This translates into CSVEAIQGRETQYF.

This clonotype occurred a few times. J is TRBJ1-1 and V is TRBV18, with 8 positions matching TRBD1. Germline-derived CDR1 and CDR2 are KGHSH and LQKENI. The V gene end was trimmed by 5 bases and the J gene end by 9 bases; junction bases not matched to a gene: 5. The CDR3 is 12 residues long. CDR3 DNA sequence: TGTGCCAGCTCAACGGACAGGGAAAAAGCTTTCTTT. This encodes CASSTDREKAFF.

A remark on this clonotype: No conserved phenylalanine or tryptophan ends this CDR3, so it is likely a read error. This rearrangement joins TRBV2 to TRBJ1-2, with no clear D. V dropped 3 bases and J dropped 5 bases, with 7 bases sitting between them. CDR1 SNHLY and CDR2 FYNNEI come from the germline V gene. The CDR3 totals 12 residues. This CDR3 reads CASSEAAYGYTL. Written as DNA, the CDR3 is TGTGCCAGCAGTGAGGCAGCTTATGGCTACACCCTC.

At least ten counts were recorded for this clonotype. The rearrangement joins TRBV28 to TRBJ1-2; maybe TRBD1 (6 bases). With 6 bases removed from V and 8 bases from J, the gap between germline ends came to 25 bases. This CDR3 contains 16 residues. In germline, CDR1 is MDHEN, CDR2 SYDVKM. As DNA, the CDR3 is TGTGCCAGCAGCAAGGAGGACCGGACAGCAGATAACGGCTACACCTTC. It codes for CASSKEDRTADNGYTF.

V gene TRBV6-1 combines with J gene TRBJ2-5; 9 bases match TRBD1. Unmatched junction bases numbered 7, after V lost 4 bases and J lost 4 bases. CDR1 and CDR2 (germline): MNHNS, SASEGT. The CDR3 contains 15 residues. The CDR3 DNA reads TGTGCCAGCAGTGGAGGGGGGGGACAGGGAGAGACCCAGTACTTC. It encodes CASSGGGGQGETQYF.

Points on this clonotype: One base away lies a much larger clone, so this may be a sequencing read error. This sequence joins TRBV6-2 or TRBV6-3 and TRBJ1-6; D might be TRBD1 (6 bases). V lost 10 bases, J lost 8 bases, and 15 bases lay in between. Germline V gene sequence: CDR1 MNHEY, CDR2 SVGEGT. This CDR3 region has 13 residues. CDR3 residues: CATSVGADSPLHF. In nucleotides, the CDR3 is TGTGCCACCTCCGTGGGGGCCGATTCACCCCTCCACTTT.

As to this clonotype: With only one base between it and a far larger clone, this is likely a read error. The CDR3 is CAASDPYNEQFF. CDR3 coding DNA: TGTGCCGCCAGTGACCCCTACAATGAGCAGTTCTTC. The chain is built from TRBV10-3 and TRBJ2-1; no definite D call. The germline V gene encodes CDR1 ENHRY and CDR2 SYGVKD. The CDR3 has 12 amino acids. V was trimmed by 11 bases and J by 2 bases, leaving 10 bases between them.

This clonotype has a single count. A much more abundant neighbour one base away suggests this may be a read error. The chain uses TRBV5-1 and TRBJ2-4; TRBD1 aligns across 8 bases. Germline V lookup: CDR1 SGHRS, CDR2 YFSETQ. Unmatched junction bases numbered 20, after V lost 2 bases and J lost 13 bases. This CDR3 contains 17 residues. Here the CDR3 reads CASSFPGRGQGGNEQYF. The DNA of the CDR3 is TGCGCCAGCAGCTTTCCGGGACGAGGACAGGGTGGCAATGAGCAGTACTTC.

This clonotype was counted a few times. The chain has TRBV12-3 or TRBV12-4 and TRBJ2-3; 10 bases align to TRBD2. Germline trimming cut 6 bases from V and 4 bases from J; bases unmatched to any gene: 13. This CDR3 contains 17 residues. The CDR3 DNA reads TGTGCCAGCAGCAACCCTAGCGGGAGAGGTCGCGCAGATACGCAGTATTTT. This encodes CASSNPSGRGRADTQYF.

This clonotype was seen repeatedly, ten times or more. V is TRBV30 and J is TRBJ2-1; TRBD2 aligns across 10 bases. The junction had 2 bases not matched to a gene; V was cut back by 2 bases and J by 7 bases. The CDR3 covers 13 residues. CDR1 GTSNPN and CDR2 SVGIG come from the germline V gene (reference sequence). In DNA, the CDR3 is TGTGCCTGGAGTCTAGCGGGAGTGAATGAGCAGTTCTTC. Residues: CAWSLAGVNEQFF.